This T cell receptor (beta chain) was recovered during a study of T cell repertoires in cytomegalovirus infection. Study in general: Through public TCR beta signatures, both CMV infection and matching HLA type were indicated.

A remark on this clonotype: What it binds is not known.

V was clipped by 4 bases and J by 6 bases, with 18 bases between them. CDR1 is SQVTM, CDR2 ANQGSEA, per germline. This CDR3 has 14 amino acids. General observations from the study: There were carriers of CMV plus the relevant HLA, and cumulative public TCR beta family frequency identified them. The ex vivo response was dominated by HLA-C-restricted CMV-specific TCR beta clonotypes.

MiXCR was run by TCRdb on the reads, yielding one entry per CDR3 protein. The profile shows 600,000 to 800,000 distinct CDR3 sequences, approximately 24% of them singletons. Sequencing was carried out using CD8+ T cells from PBMCs. The V gene is TRBV29-1, the J gene TRBJ1-1; no reliable D call. This sequence originates from a human donor in good health (CMV status not recorded). Some clones in this sample may be carry-over from other donors' samples. CDR3 residues: CSVVGGRPGPEAFF. DNA for the CDR3: TGCAGCGTTGTCGGCGGGAGGCCAGGACCTGAAGCTTTCTTT.